This TCR beta chain was sequenced for a study of T-cell memory formation after mild COVID-19. Study context: For the most part, TCR clusters were specific to one donor.

Deletions cut 5 bases from V and 7 bases from J, with 15 bases between. Germline CDR1 SGHTA, CDR2 FQGNSA. The CDR3 totals 14 residues. UMIs and sample barcodes were carried by the TCR alpha and TCR beta cDNA libraries that 5'RACE produced using constant-segment primers. TCRdb re-called the 5' RACE reads through MiXCR, storing one row per CDR3 protein. Altogether 500,000 to 650,000 distinct CDR3 sequences are present, about 20% being singletons, with the ten largest covering roughly 8.3%. The sequence derives from an adult woman who had mild COVID-19 (a few samples of this study predate the infection). Cell type and time point are not known. This rearrangement joins TRBV7-2 to TRBJ2-4, with D unclear. The sequencing sample was made of PBMCs or a T cell subset sorted from them (not recorded which). CDR3 amino acids: CASSGWKTENIQYF. Written as DNA, the CDR3 is TGTGCCAGCAGCGGCTGGAAGACGGAGAACATTCAGTACTTC. The full variable domain, its missing parts supplied by reference TRBV7-2 and TRBJ2-4, is GAGVSQSPSNKVTEKGKDVELRCDPISGHTALYWYRQSLGQGLEFLIYFQGNSAPDKSGLPSDRFSAERTGGSVSTLTIQRTQQEDSAVYLCASSGWKTENIQYFGAGTRLSVL.